The clone carrying this TCR beta chain was seen repeatedly, ten times or more. Antigen specificity is unknown. This entry belongs to a study of T cells after yellow fever vaccination. The germline V gene encodes CDR1 KGHDR and CDR2 SFDVKD. V shed 4 bases and J 9 bases; nucleotides not matched to a gene: 10. The CDR3 runs to 15 residues. Study findings and constraints: The study found a weaker secondary response that peaked faster, day 5 versus 15.

For TCR, cDNA came from 5'RACE template switching, which added a universal primer site and UMIs. TCRdb fed the 5' RACE reads into MiXCR, producing one record per CDR3 protein. The sample records about 630,000 distinct CDR3 sequences, around an eighth being singletons. The sample consisted of PBMCs, taken on the day of the yellow fever booster vaccination. The V and J genes are TRBV24-1 and TRBJ2-1; 8 bases map to TRBD2. This TCR came from a man aged 25 to 40 who received the YFV17D yellow fever vaccine. The CDR3: CATSDPSREGPEQFF. DNA of the CDR3: TGTGCCACCAGTGACCCCTCTCGGGAGGGGCCTGAGCAGTTCTTC.